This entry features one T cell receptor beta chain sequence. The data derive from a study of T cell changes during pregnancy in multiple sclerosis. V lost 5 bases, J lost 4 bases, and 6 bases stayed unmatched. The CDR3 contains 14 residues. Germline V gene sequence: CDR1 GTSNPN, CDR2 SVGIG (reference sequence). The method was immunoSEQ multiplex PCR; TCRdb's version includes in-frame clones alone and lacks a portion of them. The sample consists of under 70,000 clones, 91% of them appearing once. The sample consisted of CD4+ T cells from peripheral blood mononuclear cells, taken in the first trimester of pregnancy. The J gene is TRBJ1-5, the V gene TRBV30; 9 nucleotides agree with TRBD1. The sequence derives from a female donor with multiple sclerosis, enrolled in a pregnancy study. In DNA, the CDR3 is TGTGCCTGGTGTAAGGGACAGGGAAATCAGCCCCAGCATTTT. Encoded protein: CAWCKGQGNQPQHF.